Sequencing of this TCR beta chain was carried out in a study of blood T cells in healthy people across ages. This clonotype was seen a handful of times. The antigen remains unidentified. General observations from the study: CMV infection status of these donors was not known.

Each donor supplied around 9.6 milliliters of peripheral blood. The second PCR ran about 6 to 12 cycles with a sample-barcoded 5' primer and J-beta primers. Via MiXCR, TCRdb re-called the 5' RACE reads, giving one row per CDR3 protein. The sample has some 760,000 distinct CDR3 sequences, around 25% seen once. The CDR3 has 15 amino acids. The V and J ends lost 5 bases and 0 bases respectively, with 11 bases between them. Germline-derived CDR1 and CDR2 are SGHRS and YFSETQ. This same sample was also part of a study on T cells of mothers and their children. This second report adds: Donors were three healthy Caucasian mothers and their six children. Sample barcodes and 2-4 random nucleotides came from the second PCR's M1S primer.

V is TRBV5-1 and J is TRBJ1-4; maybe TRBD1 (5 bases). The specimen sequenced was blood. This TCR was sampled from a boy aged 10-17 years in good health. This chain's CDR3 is CASSLGLSTNEKLFF. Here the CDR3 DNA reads TGCGCCAGCAGTCTGGGACTATCAACTAATGAAAAACTGTTTTTT.